This is a list of T cell receptor beta chains from one sample in a study of OX40 agonist ivuxolimab in advanced cancers. Repertoires were generated with immunoSEQ multiplex PCR, while TCRdb's copy carries only in-frame clones and drops some. The repertoire holds 69,000 or so clones, with 85% as singletons. This specimen was CD4+ or CD8+ T cells sorted from blood, taken in a trial of the OX40 agonist ivuxolimab. Receptors were obtained from an adult with an advanced solid tumor such as melanoma, head and neck, liver or kidney cancer. The CDR3 runs from the conserved cysteine through the conserved F or W. The D gene is left open where the match is weak. Expanded clones get a size class; other rows say once, few or many, or leave the size out.

d_call j_call clone_size v_call cdr3_nt cdr3_aa
TRBD1 TRBJ2-7 - TRBV6-5 TGTGCCAGCACCACCCTTGGGACAGGGAGGGAGCAGTACTTC CASTTLGTGREQYF
- TRBJ2-7 - TRBV7-2 TGTGCCAGCAGCTTACTTATTCGGTACGAGCAGTACTTC CASSLLIRYEQYF
TRBD2 TRBJ2-1 - TRBV27 TGTGCCAGCAGTTCGGGACTAGCGGGAGGCAGGGAGCAGTTCTTC CASSSGLAGGREQFF
TRBD1 TRBJ2-1 - TRBV7-6 TGTGCCAGCAGCCCAAGGACAGGGATGAATGAGCAGTTCTTC CASSPRTGMNEQFF
TRBD2 TRBJ2-2 - TRBV7-2 TGTGCCAGCAGCCCCTCAGGAGCGGGAGGGCGGGAGCTGTTTTTT CASSPSGAGGRELFF
TRBD2 TRBJ2-1 - TRBV19 TGTGCCAGTAGCACTATGTGGGTTAGCGGGACTGAGCAGTTCTTC CASSTMWVSGTEQFF
- TRBJ2-2 - TRBV19 TGTGCCAGTAACCGACCCGGGGAGCTGTTTTTT CASNRPGELFF
TRBD2 TRBJ2-3 - TRBV5-1 TGCGCCAGCAGCTTGATATTAAGACTAGCGGGACCCACAGATACGCAGTATTTT CASSLILRLAGPTDTQYF
- TRBJ2-1 - TRBV2 TGTGCCAGCAGTGGCGGCTCGAGCTCCTACAATGAGCAGTTCTTC CASSGGSSSYNEQFF
TRBD1 TRBJ1-1 - TRBV6-5 TGTGCCAGCTGCGAACAGGGGGCTGGAAACACTGAAGCTTTCTTT CASCEQGAGNTEAFF
- TRBJ2-7 - TRBV30 TGTGCCTGGAGTGTACAGGCTTACGAGCAGTACTTC CAWSVQAYEQYF
- TRBJ1-4 - TRBV20-1 TGCAGTGCTAGTCGAATTGAAAAACTGTTTTTT CSASRIEKLFF
TRBD1 TRBJ1-6 - TRBV15 TGTGCCACCACCCGGGACAGGGGTTATAATTCACCCCTCCACTTT CATTRDRGYNSPLHF
TRBD2 TRBJ2-5 - TRBV7-2 TGTGCCAGCAGCTTCGCGCTAGCGGGGGGCCAAGAGACCCAGTACTTC CASSFALAGGQETQYF
TRBD1 TRBJ1-2 - TRBV5-1 TGCGCCAGCAGCTTGGGGGACAGGAACTATGGCTACACCTTC CASSLGDRNYGYTF
- TRBJ2-2 once TRBV11-2 TGTGCCAGCAGCTTAGCCCTATACACCGGGGAGCTGTTTTTT CASSLALYTGELFF
TRBD2 TRBJ2-3 - TRBV9 TGTGCCAGCAGCGGAGCGGGGGCTAGAGATACGCAGTATTTT CASSGAGARDTQYF
TRBD1 TRBJ2-5 - TRBV19 TGTGCCAGTTCGACAGGGAAAGGGACCCAGTACTTC CASSTGKGTQYF
TRBD2 TRBJ2-7 - TRBV2 TGTGCCAGCACAATACTAGCGGGGGGAACCTACGAGCAGTACTTC CASTILAGGTYEQYF
- TRBJ1-2 few TRBV28 TGTGGCACGGGGCATGGAGGGGCGTCCAACTATGGCTACACCTTC CGTGHGGASNYGYTF
- TRBJ1-2 - TRBV28 TGTGCCAGCAGTTTGGGGGGCGGGGGCGCCTATGGCTACACCTTC CASSLGGGGAYGYTF
TRBD1 TRBJ2-3 - TRBV6-5 TGTGCCAGCAGTAACAGGGGACCCTCCACAGATACGCAGTATTTT CASSNRGPSTDTQYF
TRBD2 TRBJ2-7 - TRBV7-6 TGTGCCAGCAGCGGGGGACTAGCGGGATACTCCTACGAGCAGTACTTC CASSGGLAGYSYEQYF
- TRBJ1-2 - TRBV6-6 TGTGCCAGCAGTTACGCCGACAGTACCGACTATGGCTACACCTTC CASSYADSTDYGYTF
TRBD1 TRBJ1-1 once TRBV7-9 TGTGCCAGCAGCTTGACAGGGAGCGCTGAAGCTTTCTTT CASSLTGSAEAFF
- TRBJ2-7 - TRBV15 TGTGCCACCAGCAGCGACCGTCCGGGGTCCTACGAGCAGTACTTC CATSSDRPGSYEQYF
- TRBJ1-2 - TRBV10-3 TGTGCCATCAGTGAGTCTCTAAGTGGCTACACCTTC CAISESLSGYTF
TRBD1 TRBJ1-1 - TRBV18 TGTGCCAGCTCACCATCTGGACAGGGTGTAACTGAAGCTTTCTTT CASSPSGQGVTEAFF
- TRBJ1-5 - TRBV5-6 TGTGCCAGCAGCTTAATTGGAAGGGATCAGCCCCAGCATTTT CASSLIGRDQPQHF
- TRBJ2-1 - TRBV5-6 TGTGCCAGCAGCTTGGTTGGCAGGCCTGAGCAGTTCTTC CASSLVGRPEQFF
- TRBJ2-4 few TRBV2 TGTGCCAGCAGTGAACAGGTTAACATTCAGTACTTC CASSEQVNIQYF
TRBD2 TRBJ2-1 - TRBV27 TGTGCCAGCAGTTTATCGCAGCTAGCGGGTGAGCAGTTCTTC CASSLSQLAGEQFF
TRBD1 TRBJ1-1 - TRBV19 TGTGCCAGTATACCCGGGACAGTCGGCACTGAAGCTTTCTTT CASIPGTVGTEAFF
- TRBJ2-1 - TRBV5-4 TGTGCCAGCAGAGTTGGCAGGGAGGTCAATGAGCAGTTCTTC CASRVGREVNEQFF
- TRBJ2-2 - TRBV28 TGTGCCAGCAAGGAACAGGCCATGACCGGGGAGCTGTTTTTT CASKEQAMTGELFF
- TRBJ1-5 - TRBV6-1 TGTGCCAGCAGGAAGCTAGCGGGGGATCAGCCCCAGCATTTT CASRKLAGDQPQHF
TRBD1 TRBJ1-6 - TRBV30 TGTGCCTGGGGGAGAGGGGGCAATTCACCCCTCCACTTT CAWGRGGNSPLHF
- TRBJ1-4 few TRBV7-9 TGTGCCAGCAGCTTACAGGGTGGGGATAATGAAAAACTGTTTTTT CASSLQGGDNEKLFF
TRBD1 TRBJ1-2 once TRBV19 TGTGCCACCGGGACAGGGGGCTGGACTAACTATGGCTACACCTTC CATGTGGWTNYGYTF